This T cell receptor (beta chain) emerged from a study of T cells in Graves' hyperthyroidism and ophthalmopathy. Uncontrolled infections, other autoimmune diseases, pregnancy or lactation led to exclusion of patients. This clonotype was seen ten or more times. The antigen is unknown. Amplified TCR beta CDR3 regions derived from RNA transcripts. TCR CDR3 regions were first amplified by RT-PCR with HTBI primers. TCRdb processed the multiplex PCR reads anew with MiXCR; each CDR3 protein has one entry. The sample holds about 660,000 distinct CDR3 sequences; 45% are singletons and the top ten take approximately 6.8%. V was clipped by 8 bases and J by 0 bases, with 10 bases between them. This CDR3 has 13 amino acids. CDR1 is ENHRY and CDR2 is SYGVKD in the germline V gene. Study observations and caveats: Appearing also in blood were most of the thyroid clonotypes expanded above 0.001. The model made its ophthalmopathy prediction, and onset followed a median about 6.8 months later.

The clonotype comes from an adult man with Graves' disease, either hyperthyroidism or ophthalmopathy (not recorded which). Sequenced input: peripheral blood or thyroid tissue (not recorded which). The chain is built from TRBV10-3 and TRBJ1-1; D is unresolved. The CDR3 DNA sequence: TGTGCCATCCTCGAAGGACTGAACACTGAAGCTTTCTTT. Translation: CAILEGLNTEAFF.